The 10 T cell receptor beta chains in this list originate from one sample, sequenced in a study of T cell repertoires in cytomegalovirus infection. TCRdb reanalysed the reads using MiXCR and keeps one entry per CDR3 protein. In the table there are around 530,000 distinct CDR3 sequences, more than 25% of which are singletons. Sequencing was carried out using PBMCs. The source of these receptors is a human donor in good health (CMV status not recorded). Some clones in this sample may be carry-over from other donors' samples.

This clonotype was found a few times. This chain uses TRBV6-2 or TRBV6-3 with TRBJ2-7, with 10 nucleotides matching TRBD1. The V gene's germline CDR1 is MNHEY and CDR2 SVGEGT. The CDR3 has 15 residues. V lost 6 bases and J lost 2; bases outside the gene matches: 7. CDR3 loop: CASSDPGTGAYEQYF. For the CDR3, the DNA is TGTGCCAGCAGCGACCCGGGGACAGGGGCCTACGAGCAGTACTTC.

The J gene is TRBJ2-2, the V gene TRBV5-1; D remains unclear. The germline gives CDR1 SGHRS, CDR2 YFSETQ. This CDR3 region has 13 residues. With 4 bases removed from V and 7 bases from J, the gap between germline ends came to 11 bases. This CDR3 reads CASSERPIGELFF. CDR3 sequence (DNA): TGCGCCAGCAGCGAGCGCCCGATCGGGGAGCTGTTTTTT.

This clonotype was seen many times. The rearrangement joins TRBV7-8 to TRBJ1-5; maybe TRBD1 (5 bases). Germline-derived CDR1 and CDR2 are SGHVS and FQNEAQ. V lost 0 bases and J lost 9, with 9 bases in between. The CDR3 runs to 13 residues. CDR3 nucleotide sequence: TGTGCCAGCAGCTTAGCTGCGGGACGGCCCCAGCATTTT. Translation gives CASSLAAGRPQHF.

The CDR3 region has the DNA TGCGCCAGCAGCTTGGCCCCTGGAGGGGCCAACGTCCTGACTTTC. Translation gives CASSLAPGGANVLTF. This chain uses TRBV5-1 with TRBJ2-6, with no clear D. CDR1 and CDR2 (germline): SGHRS, YFSETQ. V lost 0 bases to trimming and J lost 4 bases, with 8 bases between them. This CDR3 has 15 amino acids.

This rearrangement joins TRBV4-1 to TRBJ2-2; TRBD1 matches 8 bases. CDR1 is MGHRA, CDR2 YSYEKL, per germline. The CDR3 totals 17 residues. V lost 0 bases to trimming and J lost 2 bases; unmatched junction nucleotides: 5. Here the CDR3 DNA reads TGCGCCAGCAGCCAAGACAGGGGGCTTACTAACACCGGGGAGCTGTTTTTT. Its protein product is CASSQDRGLTNTGELFF.

This clonotype was seen a handful of times. The chain is built from TRBV29-1 and TRBJ2-3, with D perhaps matching TRBD1 (5 bases). The CDR3 covers 14 residues. Germline-derived CDR1 and CDR2 are SQVTM and ANQGSEA. Trimming removed 4 bases at V and 0 bases at J, with 11 bases between. The CDR3 loop is CSVGEQVSTDTQYF. The CDR3 nucleotides are TGCAGCGTTGGGGAACAGGTCAGCACAGATACGCAGTATTTT.

The chain is built from TRBV7-2 and TRBJ2-7, with 8 bases aligning to TRBD1. Trimming removed 5 bases from V and 2 bases from J; junction bases left unmatched: 5. The germline V gene has CDR1 SGHTA and CDR2 FQGNSA. The CDR3 covers 14 residues. CDR3 region: CASSNTGGPYEQYF. The CDR3 nucleotides read TGTGCCAGCAGCAACACAGGGGGTCCCTACGAGCAGTACTTC.

The CDR3 sequence is CAISEYEETQYF. CDR3 nucleotides: TGTGCCATCAGTGAGTACGAAGAGACCCAGTACTTC. The genes are TRBV10-3 and TRBJ2-5; D is unclear. The CDR3 is 12 amino acids. The V and J ends lost 1 base and 3 bases respectively, with 3 bases between them. Germline loops: CDR1 ENHRY, CDR2 SYGVKD.

This clonotype was seen only a few times. The chain employs TRBV5-6 and TRBJ2-6; D may be TRBD1 or TRBD2 (5 bases each). CDR1 is SGHDT and CDR2 is YYEEEE in the germline V gene. V shed 9 bases and J shed 0 bases, with 19 bases lying between them. CDR3 size: 17 residues. The CDR3 loop is CANTFGDLLSGANVLTF. The DNA of the CDR3 is TGTGCCAACACCTTCGGGGACCTCCTCTCTGGGGCCAACGTCCTGACTTTC.

This clonotype came up many times. This chain links TRBV7-9 with TRBJ1-2; possible D gene TRBD1, 5 bases. Trimming took 4 bases from V and 7 from J, leaving 16 bases between them. The CDR3 contains 14 residues. The germline gives CDR1 SEHNR, CDR2 FQNEAQ (reference sequence). The CDR3: CASSYVSTVPGYTF. In DNA form, the CDR3 reads TGTGCCAGCAGCTACGTTTCGACAGTCCCTGGCTACACCTTC.